Each of the 22 T cell receptor beta chains below was sequenced from the same sample in a study of control samples from healthy donors and cancer patients. The repertoire was sequenced with immunoSEQ multiplex PCR; TCRdb's copy has only in-frame clones and lacks some. This sample has about 61,000 clones, with 90% found just once. Sequenced input: PBMCs. Receptors were obtained from a man between 60 and 75 years old with colorectal cancer.

The chain recombines TRBV5-6 with TRBJ2-7; D is undetermined. V was pared by 3 bases and J by 6 bases, with 7 bases between. Per germline, CDR1 SGHDT and CDR2 YYEEEE. The CDR3 consists of 11 residues. The CDR3 DNA is TGTGCCAGCAGCTCATACAGCGAGCAGTACTTC. Translating gives CASSSYSEQYF.

This chain joins TRBV5-1 and TRBJ2-7; TRBD2 agrees at 16 bases. In germline, CDR1 is SGHRS, CDR2 YFSETQ. Trimming removed 4 bases from V and 2 bases from J; junction bases left unmatched: 6. The CDR3 covers 17 residues. Here the CDR3 reads CASSLGLAGGIAYEQYF. DNA for the CDR3: TGCGCCAGCAGCCTGGGACTAGCGGGAGGGATCGCCTACGAGCAGTACTTC.

This rearrangement joins TRBV2 to TRBJ1-1; D not certain. The V and J ends lost 6 bases and 4 bases respectively, with 12 bases between them. The CDR3 is 13 amino acids. Germline CDR1 SNHLY, CDR2 FYNNEI. The CDR3 loop is CASRRIEITEAFF. CDR3 nucleotide sequence: TGTGCCAGCAGAAGGATCGAAATCACTGAAGCTTTCTTT. The full variable domain, rest sourced from reference TRBV2 and TRBJ1-1, is EPEVTQTPSHQVTQMGQEVILRCVPISNHLYFYWYRQILGQKVEFLVSFYNNEISEKSEIFDDQFSVERPDGSNFTLKIRSTKLEDSAMYFCASRRIEITEAFFGQGTRLTVV.

V usage is TRBV30 and J usage is TRBJ2-1; D is ambiguous. The CDR3 runs 14 residues. CDR1 is GTSNPN, CDR2 SVGIG, per germline (reference sequence). Trimming took off 0 bases at V and 1 base at J, with 7 bases between the two ends. The CDR3 DNA reads as TGTGCCTGGAGTGTAGGAGTGTCCTACAATGAGCAGTTCTTC. Residues: CAWSVGVSYNEQFF.

The V gene is TRBV18, the J gene TRBJ2-4, with D tentatively TRBD1 or TRBD2 (5 bases each). This CDR3 has 16 amino acids. Germline CDR1 is KGHSH and CDR2 is LQKENI. The germline V and J ends were trimmed by 0 bases and 3 bases, with 12 bases remaining between them. Here the CDR3 reads CASSPPAVGVKNIQYF. Here the CDR3 DNA reads TGTGCCAGCTCACCACCAGCAGTGGGGGTCAAAAACATTCAGTACTTC.

The chain has TRBV10-3 and TRBJ1-5; D is undetermined. The CDR3 extends over 13 amino acids. The germline V gene encodes CDR1 ENHRY and CDR2 SYGVKD. V shed 10 bases and J shed 1 base, with 11 bases lying between them. The CDR3 loop reads CATTGESNQPQHF. CDR3 sequence (DNA): TGTGCCACCACGGGCGAGAGCAATCAGCCCCAGCATTTT.

The chain joins TRBV4-1 to TRBJ2-1, with 13 bases aligning to TRBD2. CDR1 and CDR2 (germline): MGHRA, YSYEKL. The V gene end was trimmed by 4 bases and the J gene end by 4 bases; junction bases not matched to a gene: 4. The CDR3 runs to 16 residues. The CDR3 sequence: CASSRGTSGDYNEQFF. The CDR3 nucleotides are TGCGCCAGCAGCCGGGGGACTAGCGGGGATTACAATGAGCAGTTCTTC.

The chain couples TRBV12-3 or TRBV12-4 to TRBJ2-5; D is unresolved. With 2 bases removed from V and 3 bases from J, the gap between germline ends came to 4 bases. The CDR3 loop spans 12 amino acids. CDR3 sequence reads: CASSLWKETQYF. Here the CDR3 DNA reads TGTGCCAGCAGTTTATGGAAAGAGACCCAGTACTTC.

The chain couples TRBV7-3 to TRBJ2-2; maybe TRBD1 (6 bases). V was shortened by 5 bases and J by 2 bases, with 9 bases between the two germline ends. Germline V gene lookup returns CDR1 SGHTA and CDR2 FQGTGA. CDR3 length: 14 residues. The CDR3 DNA reads TGTGCCAGCAGCCCCGGGACAAACACCGGGGAGCTGTTTTTT. It translates to CASSPGTNTGELFF.

This clone was detected once. The rearrangement joins TRBV5-6 to TRBJ1-6, with a tentative D call TRBD1 (5 bases). CDR1 is SGHDT and CDR2 is YYEEEE in the germline V gene. The CDR3 spans 14 residues. V shed 1 base and J shed 9 bases, with 11 bases lying between them. The CDR3 reads CASSLWDRRSPLHF. CDR3 DNA sequence: TGTGCCAGCAGCTTGTGGGACCGACGTTCACCCCTCCACTTT. The complete variable domain, with remaining parts taken from reference TRBV5-6 and TRBJ1-6, reads DAGVTQSPTHLIKTRGQQVTLRCSPKSGHDTVSWYQQALGQGPQFIFQYYEEEERQRGNFPDRFSGHQFPNYSSELNVNALLLGDSALYLCASSLWDRRSPLHFGNGTRLTVT.

CDR3 amino acids: CASSFGAGGNTDTQYF. CDR3 nucleotide sequence: TGTGCCAGCAGCTTTGGGGCGGGGGGGAACACAGATACGCAGTATTTT. The chain combines TRBV11-2 with TRBJ2-3; 9 nucleotides agree with TRBD2. This CDR3 has 16 residues. Germline V lookup: CDR1 SGHAT, CDR2 FQNNGV. V dropped 3 bases and J dropped 2; count of bases not matched to a gene: 6.

The V and J genes are TRBV19 and TRBJ2-5; 9 bases agree with TRBD2. The junction had 6 bases not matched to a gene; V was cut back by 5 bases and J by 5 bases. Per the germline V gene, CDR1 is LNHDA and CDR2 is SQIVND (reference sequence). The CDR3 covers 14 residues. CDR3 residues: CASSPRLAAETQYF. The CDR3, as DNA: TGTGCCAGTAGTCCCCGACTAGCGGCGGAGACCCAGTACTTC.

The chain employs TRBV12-3 or TRBV12-4 and TRBJ2-7; either TRBD1 or TRBD2 may fit D (5 bases each). The V end was cut by 3 bases, the J end by 3 bases, with 9 bases between. The CDR3 extends over 13 amino acids. In nucleotides, the CDR3 is TGTGCCAGCAGTTTTCGGGGCAACTACGAGCAGTACTTC. Translation gives CASSFRGNYEQYF.

The chain combines TRBV21-1 with TRBJ1-2. TRBV21-1 is assigned pseudogene status. The CDR3 length is 12 residues. The CDR3 loop reads CASSDGGGGYTF. The CDR3 DNA reads TGTGCCAGCTCTGACGGGGGCGGTGGCTACACCTTC.

The genes are TRBV3-1 (or the pseudogene TRBV3-2) and TRBJ1-6, with D perhaps TRBD1 (5 bases). The CDR3 has 15 residues. V lost 3 bases and J 3 bases, leaving 9 bases between the germline ends. Germline lookup yields CDR1 LGHDT and CDR2 YNNKEL (reference sequence). The DNA of the CDR3 is TGTGCCAGCAGCCAGGGCAGGGACTATAATTCACCCCTCCACTTT. Protein sequence: CASSQGRDYNSPLHF.

The count of this clone is one. V usage is TRBV9 and J usage is TRBJ1-2, with TRBD1 matching 7 bases. The CDR3 loop spans 14 amino acids. Germline values: CDR1 SGDLS, CDR2 YYNGEE. The J segment lost 4 bases and the V segment lost 4 bases, leaving 7 bases of the junction unmatched. The CDR3 protein is CASSPRQGLYGYTF. The DNA of the CDR3 is TGTGCCAGCAGCCCCCGACAGGGACTCTATGGCTACACCTTC. The full variable domain, its missing parts supplied by reference TRBV9 and TRBJ1-2, is DSGVTQTPKHLITATGQRVTLRCSPRSGDLSVYWYQQSLDQGLQFLIQYYNGEERAKGNILERFSAQQFPDLHSELNLSSLELGDSALYFCASSPRQGLYGYTFGSGTRLTVV.

CDR3 in DNA: TGTGCCAGCAGCTTACCCTATCCGGGACAGGGGGGCAATGAGCAGTTCTTC. Its protein is CASSLPYPGQGGNEQFF. The chain recombines TRBV7-9 with TRBJ2-1; TRBD1 matches at 11 bases. V lost 2 bases, J lost 6 bases, and 9 bases stayed unmatched. The CDR3 extends over 17 amino acids. Looked up from germline, CDR1 is SEHNR and CDR2 is FQNEAQ (reference sequence).

This clone was counted a single time. The rearrangement uses TRBV2 and TRBJ2-7, with 8 bases lining up with TRBD1. The ends lost 6 bases at V and 1 base at J; junction bases unmatched: 5. This CDR3 region has 14 residues. CDR1 SNHLY and CDR2 FYNNEI come from the germline V gene. The CDR3 loop is CASRRQGSSYEQYF. CDR3 nucleotide sequence: TGTGCCAGCAGGAGACAGGGGTCTTCCTACGAGCAGTACTTC. The full variable domain, with the rest looked up from reference TRBV2 and TRBJ2-7, is EPEVTQTPSHQVTQMGQEVILRCVPISNHLYFYWYRQILGQKVEFLVSFYNNEISEKSEIFDDQFSVERPDGSNFTLKIRSTKLEDSAMYFCASRRQGSSYEQYFGPGTRLTVT.

This chain uses TRBV7-9 with TRBJ2-7, with 7 bases lining up with TRBD1. CDR1 SEHNR and CDR2 FQNEAQ come from the germline V gene (reference sequence). The CDR3 length is 15 residues. Trimming removed 4 bases from V and 2 bases from J; junction bases left unmatched: 8. CDR3 bases: TGTGCCAGCAGCTCGCCCCGGACAGGAACCTACGAGCAGTACTTC. Its translation: CASSSPRTGTYEQYF.

CDR3 region: CASSLEHTQYF. In nucleotides, the CDR3 is TGTGCCAGCAGCTTGGAACATACGCAGTATTTT. The chain recombines TRBV7-2 with TRBJ2-3; D unresolved. Germline V gene data show CDR1 as SGHTA and CDR2 as FQGNSA. The CDR3 length is 11 residues. Trimming took off 3 bases at V and 7 bases at J, with 5 bases between the two ends.

The gene calls are TRBV6-6 and TRBJ1-4; TRBD1 is a possible D gene (5 bases). The V gene lost 6 bases and the J gene lost 6 bases, with 20 bases spanning the gap. CDR1 is MNHNY and CDR2 is SVGAGI in the germline V gene (reference sequence). The CDR3 contains 16 residues. This CDR3 reads CASSPLPRGGYEKLFF. DNA of the CDR3: TGTGCCAGCAGCCCGCTCCCCCGGGGGGGATATGAAAAACTGTTTTTT.

This rearrangement joins TRBV12-3 or TRBV12-4 to TRBJ1-1; D not certain. Trimming removed 4 bases at V and 0 bases at J, with 6 bases between. This CDR3 has 13 amino acids. CDR3 bases: TGTGCCAGCAGTTACCAGATGAACACTGAAGCTTTCTTT. Protein product: CASSYQMNTEAFF.